The clone carrying this TCR beta chain was seen only a few times. The antigen is not known. Germline values: CDR1 MNHNS, CDR2 SASEGT. This CDR3 is 16 amino acids long. V lost 0 bases, J lost 5 bases, and 4 bases stayed unmatched. This sample is part of a study of OX40 agonist ivuxolimab in advanced cancers. For the study at large: Each dose-escalation patient presented with hepatocellular carcinoma, melanoma, renal cell or head and neck cancer. Whole-study results and caveats: Relative to CD4+ cells, CD8+ T cells on average had more expanded clones. People who partly responded at 0.1-3.0 mg/kg had some of the least clonal expansion seen.

The method was immunoSEQ multiplex PCR; TCRdb's version includes in-frame clones alone and lacks a portion of them. The sample lists tens of thousands of clones; about four fifths were seen once. This sample comprised CD4+ or CD8+ T cells sorted from blood, obtained in a trial of the OX40 agonist ivuxolimab. The genes are TRBV6-1 and TRBJ2-1; 10 bases fit TRBD2. This clonotype originated in an adult with an advanced solid tumor such as melanoma, head and neck, liver or kidney cancer. This CDR3 is CASSEALAGAHNEQFF. CDR3 nucleotides: TGTGCCAGCAGTGAAGCCCTAGCGGGAGCCCACAATGAGCAGTTCTTC.